The clone carrying this T cell receptor (beta chain) was seen repeatedly, ten times or more. This could be a read error, since a much larger clone is one nucleotide away. This CDR3 has 14 residues. V lost 3 bases to trimming and J lost 4 bases, with 12 bases between them. What was amplified from RNA transcripts were TCR beta CDR3 regions. When the TCR CDR3 underwent first-round RT-PCR, the HTBI primer set was used. TCRdb reanalysed the multiplex PCR reads using MiXCR and keeps one entry per CDR3 protein. The sample comprises about 580,000 distinct CDR3 sequences, about 15% of which are singletons, and 4.5% to 6% rests with the top ten. The source of the sample is a study of T cells in Graves' hyperthyroidism and ophthalmopathy.

The V gene is TRBV12-3 or TRBV12-4, the J gene TRBJ1-1, with D unclear. The sequence was obtained from a woman in her twenties or thirties with Graves' hyperthyroidism that later progressed to Graves' ophthalmopathy. The material sequenced was blood. The CDR3 loop is CASSFGRSGTEAFF. The CDR3 bases are TGTGCCAGCAGTTTCGGCAGGAGCGGCACTGAAGCTTTCTTT.